This T cell receptor beta chain is drawn from a study of shared clonotypes between healthy human individuals. V lost 1 base, J lost 7 bases, and 0 bases lay in between. Looked up from germline, CDR1 is SEHNR and CDR2 is FQNEAQ (reference sequence). This CDR3 comprises 10 residues. Repertoires were generated with immunoSEQ multiplex PCR, while TCRdb's copy carries only in-frame clones and drops some. The table records around 2,000,000 clones, approximately 94% of them present only once. Notes on this clone: Other DNA sequences in the sample encode the same CDR3.

CD45RO-negative, CCR7-positively selected cells formed the naive CD8 fraction, excluding terminally differentiated effector memory CD45RA+ cells. The study drew its donors from healthy HIV-negative adults without recent acute infections or vaccinations. The chain combines TRBV7-9 with TRBJ2-3; D not resolved. This receptor was obtained from a man aged 18 to 29 in good health. Some clones in this sample may be carry-over from other donors' samples. Sequences were obtained from naive CD8+ T cells from PBMCs. CDR3 loop: CASSLDTQYF. CDR3 DNA: TGTGCCAGCAGCTTAGATACGCAGTATTTT.